Below, 23 T cell receptor beta chains from the same sample are listed, as sequenced in a study of neoadjuvant nivolumab and ipilimumab in lung cancer. Clones were sequenced by immunoSEQ multiplex PCR, and TCRdb holds only the in-frame ones, with some missing. Of about 25,000 clones listed, about 81% are singletons. The source was tumor tissue, collected after neoadjuvant nivolumab, alone or with ipilimumab, at or shortly before surgery. Receptors originate from an adult with non-small cell lung cancer.

The sample holds one count of this clone. The genes are TRBV20-1 and TRBJ1-2; D is uncertain. This CDR3 comprises 10 residues. From germline, CDR1 is DFQATT and CDR2 SNEGSKA (reference sequence). V dropped 6 bases and J dropped 10 bases, with 12 bases sitting between them. CDR3 in amino acids: CSAPHEDYTF. CDR3 DNA sequence: TGCAGTGCCCCTCACGAGGACTACACCTTC.

J is TRBJ2-5 and V is TRBV6-1; D possibly corresponds to TRBD1 (5 bases). The CDR3 sequence is 13 residues long. The V gene's germline CDR1 is MNHNS and CDR2 SASEGT. Between the trimmed V and J ends, which lost 4 bases and 5 bases, there was a span of 11 bases. CDR3 in DNA: TGTGCCAGCAGTGGGGGCGCAAGCGAGACCCAGTACTTC. It specifies CASSGGASETQYF.

This sequence joins TRBV11-3 and TRBJ1-1; 7 nucleotides match TRBD1. Germline V gene data show CDR1 as SGHNT and CDR2 as YENEEA. V trimming: 4 bases; J trimming: 5 bases; junction bases outside the gene matches: 10. The CDR3 consists of 15 residues. The CDR3: CASSSGDSLGTEAFF. The DNA for the CDR3 is TGTGCCAGCAGCTCGGGGGACAGCCTCGGAACTGAAGCTTTCTTT.

This clone was observed a handful of times. This sequence joins TRBV27 and TRBJ2-2; D might be TRBD1 or TRBD2, each matching 6 bases. The length of the CDR3 is 14 residues. V dropped 10 bases and J dropped 6 bases, with 18 bases sitting between them. The germline CDR1 and CDR2 sequences are MNHEY and SMNVEV (reference sequence). This chain's CDR3 is CATLQGGFAGELFF. CDR3 in DNA: TGTGCCACCCTACAGGGAGGCTTTGCCGGGGAGCTGTTTTTT.

The chain uses TRBV7-2 and TRBJ2-1; D is ambiguous. V lost 1 base to trimming and J lost 4 bases, with 5 bases between them. This CDR3 has 13 residues. Germline-derived CDR1 and CDR2 are SGHTA and FQGNSA. CDR3 DNA: TGTGCCAGCAGCTTAGTCTCATACAATGAGCAGTTCTTC. Its protein is CASSLVSYNEQFF.

The J gene is TRBJ2-5, the V gene TRBV29-1; TRBD1 matches 12 bases. The CDR3 length is 14 residues. V trimming: 3 bases; J trimming: 7 bases; junction bases outside the gene matches: 6. Germline assignment: CDR1 SQVTM and CDR2 ANQGSEA. CDR3 protein: CSVEWDRGRGTQYF. CDR3 coding DNA: TGCAGCGTTGAGTGGGACAGGGGGCGAGGGACCCAGTACTTC.

The rearrangement uses TRBV25-1 and TRBJ2-7; 9 bases match TRBD1. The CDR3 sequence is 15 residues long. The V segment lost 1 base and the J segment 2 bases; nucleotides outside the gene matches: 3. From germline, CDR1 is MGHDK and CDR2 SYGVNS. The CDR3 loop is CASSESGTGTYEQYF. In DNA, the CDR3 is TGTGCCAGCAGTGAATCCGGGACAGGGACCTACGAGCAGTACTTC.

The rearrangement joins TRBV30 to TRBJ1-1; D uncertain. This CDR3 region has 13 residues. V lost 0 bases to trimming and J lost 6 bases, with 11 bases between them. Germline V gene lookup returns CDR1 GTSNPN and CDR2 SVGIG (reference sequence). CDR3 DNA: TGTGCCTGGAGTGTCCCCCCGCGCGCTGAAGCTTTCTTT. Amino acid sequence: CAWSVPPRAEAFF.

The chain employs TRBV5-1 and TRBJ2-1; 10 bases are shared with TRBD2. The CDR3 is made up of 15 amino acids. Germline loops: CDR1 SGHRS, CDR2 YFSETQ. V gave up 3 bases and J gave up 4 bases; unmatched junction bases: 4. The CDR3 protein is CASSSLAGEYNEQFF. The DNA for the CDR3 is TGCGCCAGCAGCTCCCTAGCGGGGGAATACAATGAGCAGTTCTTC.

The chain has TRBV29-1 and TRBJ1-2; D uncertain. Per the germline V gene, CDR1 is SQVTM and CDR2 is ANQGSEA. Deletions cut 4 bases from V and 4 bases from J, with 10 bases between. This CDR3 has 12 amino acids. The CDR3 sequence: CSVGQVGYGYTF. In DNA form, the CDR3 reads TGCAGCGTTGGGCAGGTTGGCTATGGCTACACCTTC.

V and J are TRBV7-8 and TRBJ2-7, with D possibly called TRBD1 or TRBD2 (6 bases each). Germline CDR1 is SGHVS and CDR2 is FQNEAQ. The CDR3 is 15 residues long. V gave up 0 bases and J gave up 7 bases, with 16 bases separating them. The CDR3 DNA is TGTGCCAGCAGCTTAGCGGGGGGCTACTCGGGGGAGCAGTACTTC. Residues: CASSLAGGYSGEQYF.

This chain links TRBV30 with TRBJ1-2; possible D gene TRBD1, 5 bases. The CDR3 length is 17 residues. In germline, CDR1 is GTSNPN, CDR2 SVGIG (reference sequence). Trimming took off 0 bases at V and 0 bases at J, with 17 bases between the two ends. CDR3 region: CAWSVAGSLGANYGYTF. The CDR3 bases are TGTGCCTGGAGTGTTGCAGGTTCTTTGGGGGCTAACTATGGCTACACCTTC.

This clone was seen once. This rearrangement joins TRBV6-4 to TRBJ2-1, with 8 nucleotides matching TRBD2. The germline V gene has CDR1 MRHNA and CDR2 SNTAGT. This CDR3 is 13 amino acids long. V was clipped by 4 bases and J by 7 bases; unmatched bases: 3. CDR3 sequence: CASSVSGRNEQFF. The CDR3, as DNA: TGTGCCAGCAGTGTGAGCGGGAGAAATGAGCAGTTCTTC.

This chain connects TRBV5-6 to TRBJ2-5; D is possibly TRBD2 (5 bases). V shed 0 bases and J shed 5 bases, with 14 bases lying between them. The CDR3 has 15 residues. Germline assignment: CDR1 SGHDT and CDR2 YYEEEE. The CDR3 sequence: CASSLAAAGGETQYF. CDR3 bases: TGTGCCAGCAGCTTGGCGGCAGCCGGCGGGGAGACCCAGTACTTC.

The rearrangement joins TRBV29-1 to TRBJ1-1; tentative D call: TRBD1 (6 bases). V was trimmed by 4 bases and J by 4 bases, leaving 13 bases between them. The CDR3 is made up of 13 amino acids. Germline V gene sequence: CDR1 SQVTM, CDR2 ANQGSEA. The chain's CDR3 is CSVGQGTGTEAFF. The DNA for the CDR3 is TGCAGCGTTGGGCAGGGGACGGGCACTGAAGCTTTCTTT. Combining the CDR3 with reference TRBV29-1 and TRBJ1-1 gives the whole variable domain SAVISQKPSRDICQRGTSLTIQCQVDSQVTMMFWYRQQPGQSLTLIATANQGSEATYESGFVIDKFPISRPNLTFSTLTVSNMSPEDSSIYLCSVGQGTGTEAFFGQGTRLTVV.

This clone was seen just once. The V and J genes are TRBV28 and TRBJ2-2, with D hard to call. Trimming took off 1 base at V and 5 bases at J, with 8 bases between the two ends. This CDR3 is built from 14 residues. In germline, CDR1 is MDHEN, CDR2 SYDVKM. This CDR3 reads CASSLSGLTGELFF. The DNA for the CDR3 is TGTGCCAGCAGTTTATCTGGGTTGACCGGGGAGCTGTTTTTT.

The chain has TRBV6-5 and TRBJ2-3; D is uncertain. Trimming removed 2 bases from V and 2 bases from J, with 5 bases in between. From germline, CDR1 is MNHEY and CDR2 SVGAGI. The CDR3 sequence is 13 residues long. The CDR3 reads CASSYAFTDTQYF. CDR3 nucleotide sequence: TGTGCCAGCAGTTACGCCTTCACAGATACGCAGTATTTT.

This clone turned up a few times. This chain links TRBV20-1 with TRBJ2-2; D perhaps matches TRBD1 (6 bases). The CDR3 consists of 11 residues. V lost 6 bases and J lost 6, with 8 bases in between. The germline gives CDR1 DFQATT, CDR2 SNEGSKA (reference sequence). CDR3: CSAGGPGELFF. The CDR3 coding sequence is TGCAGTGCAGGGGGACCCGGGGAGCTGTTTTTT.

This rearrangement joins TRBV5-1 to TRBJ1-1; D not resolved. Trimming pared 5 bases from V and 3 bases from J, leaving 14 bases between. The CDR3 consists of 14 residues. From germline, CDR1 is SGHRS and CDR2 YFSETQ. CDR3 DNA: TGCGCCAGCAGTTACTCCGGGTTTGACACTGAAGCTTTCTTT. It encodes CASSYSGFDTEAFF.

V gene TRBV5-1 combines with J gene TRBJ1-3; the D is unclear. This CDR3 region has 13 residues. The germline gives CDR1 SGHRS, CDR2 YFSETQ. The V end lost 1 base, the J end lost 4 bases, and 6 bases lay between the germline ends. The CDR3 region is CASSLTQGNTIYF. Written as DNA, the CDR3 is TGCGCCAGCAGCTTGACACAGGGAAACACCATATATTTT.

This chain connects TRBV18 to TRBJ2-7, with D unclear. The CDR3 loop spans 15 amino acids. Germline assignment: CDR1 KGHSH and CDR2 LQKENI. V was cut by 1 base and J by 0 bases, with 10 bases left in between. The CDR3 loop is CASSPRPLSSYEQYF. CDR3 DNA: TGTGCCAGCTCACCACGTCCCCTGAGCTCCTACGAGCAGTACTTC.

This chain uses TRBV7-9 with TRBJ2-7, with TRBD1 matching over 7 bases. The J segment lost 1 base and the V segment lost 5 bases, leaving 5 bases of the junction unmatched. The germline V gene encodes CDR1 SEHNR and CDR2 FQNEAQ (reference sequence). The CDR3 has 14 amino acids. This CDR3 is CASSVTGSSYEQYF. The CDR3 nucleotides read TGTGCCAGCAGCGTGACAGGGTCGTCCTACGAGCAGTACTTC.

V usage is TRBV25-1 and J usage is TRBJ2-7; D is possibly TRBD1 (5 bases). Per the germline V gene, CDR1 is MGHDK and CDR2 is SYGVNS. This CDR3 has 16 amino acids. The V and J ends lost 6 bases and 2 bases respectively, with 20 bases between them. CDR3 nucleotides: TGTGCCAGCAGGACAGCCGAACTCAACCGCCCCTACGAGCAGTACTTC. It translates to CASRTAELNRPYEQYF.